This passage covers 14 T cell receptor beta chains from one sample sequenced in a study of T cell responses to AZD1222 COVID-19 vaccine. Only in-frame clones appear in the TCRdb table, and some are missing; sequencing was by immunoSEQ multiplex PCR. The repertoire holds 75,000 to 95,000 clones, with around 90% as singletons. The material sequenced was peripheral blood, taken on day 0 of AZD1222 vaccination. Receptors were obtained from an adult in good health.

V is TRBV5-4 and J is TRBJ1-5; 8 bases are shared with TRBD1. The germline CDR1 and CDR2 sequences are SGHNT and YYREEE (reference sequence). This CDR3 contains 13 residues. After removal of 5 bases from V and 6 bases from J, the junction contained 4 bases not matched to a gene. As DNA, the CDR3 is TGTGCCAGCAGTCTCGACAGGGGTCAGCCCCAGCATTTT. Translated: CASSLDRGQPQHF. The full variable domain, in which reference TRBV5-4 and TRBJ1-5 provide the parts outside the CDR3, is ETGVTQSPTHLIKTRGQQVTLRCSSQSGHNTVSWYQQALGQGPQFIFQYYREEENGRGNFPPRFSGLQFPNYSSELNVNALELDDSALYLCASSLDRGQPQHFGDGTRLSIL.

This clone was counted a single time. CDR3 protein: CATTPGQGYGYTF. The CDR3 nucleotides read TGTGCCACCACTCCGGGACAGGGCTATGGCTACACCTTC. The chain couples TRBV24-1 to TRBJ1-2; 9 bases are a match to TRBD1. V lost 8 bases to trimming and J lost 4 bases; unmatched junction nucleotides: 4. This CDR3 has 13 amino acids. The germline V gene encodes CDR1 KGHDR and CDR2 SFDVKD.

J is TRBJ1-2 and V is TRBV3-1 (or the pseudogene TRBV3-2), with D unresolved. Germline values: CDR1 LGHDT, CDR2 YNNKEL (reference sequence). Trimming shortened V by 8 bases and J by 2 bases, and 12 bases separated the two germline ends. This CDR3 is 13 amino acids long. The CDR3 DNA reads TGTGCCAGCTCAACGTTGGAAAACTATGGCTACACCTTC. Translating gives CASSTLENYGYTF.

The rearrangement uses TRBV5-5 and TRBJ1-3; tentative D call: TRBD1 (5 bases). The CDR3 spans 14 residues. The germline V gene encodes CDR1 SGHKS and CDR2 YYEKEE (reference sequence). CDR3 coding DNA: TGTGCAAGCGGGACTGTGGACTCTGGAAACACCATATATTTT. Its protein product is CASGTVDSGNTIYF.

There are a few counts of this clone. This rearrangement joins TRBV19 to TRBJ1-1, with D unclear. With 7 bases removed from V and 0 bases from J, the gap between germline ends came to 12 bases. The CDR3 has 14 amino acids. The germline V gene has CDR1 LNHDA and CDR2 SQIVND (reference sequence). This CDR3 is CASTRLDLNTEAFF. Written as DNA, the CDR3 is TGTGCCAGTACTAGACTGGACCTGAACACTGAAGCTTTCTTT.

The chain joins TRBV6-6 to TRBJ2-5; 8 positions agree with TRBD2. V shed 6 bases and J 5 bases; nucleotides not matched to a gene: 14. The CDR3 runs to 16 residues. Germline V gene lookup returns CDR1 MNHNY and CDR2 SVGAGI (reference sequence). The CDR3 sequence is CASSFGTRLITETQYF. The CDR3 nucleotides are TGTGCCAGCAGCTTCGGGACTAGATTGATAACGGAGACCCAGTACTTC.

The rearrangement uses TRBV2 and TRBJ2-2; a weak D match, TRBD1 (6 bases). The CDR3 has 14 residues. V lost 6 bases and J lost 7, with 15 bases in between. Germline loops: CDR1 SNHLY, CDR2 FYNNEI. CDR3 sequence (DNA): TGTGCCAGCAGAGGAAACAGGGATATCGGGGAGCTGTTTTTT. This codes for CASRGNRDIGELFF. The variable domain in full, completed from reference TRBV2 and TRBJ2-2, reads EPEVTQTPSHQVTQMGQEVILRCVPISNHLYFYWYRQILGQKVEFLVSFYNNEISEKSEIFDDQFSVERPDGSNFTLKIRSTKLEDSAMYFCASRGNRDIGELFFGEGSRLTVL.

The J gene is TRBJ1-2, the V gene TRBV28, with D possibly matching TRBD1 (5 bases). Trimming pared 1 base from V and 6 bases from J, leaving 12 bases between. Germline V gene data show CDR1 as MDHEN and CDR2 as SYDVKM. The CDR3 is 14 residues long. The CDR3 loop reads CASSLSQGRNGYTF. CDR3 sequence (DNA): TGTGCCAGCAGTTTATCCCAGGGTCGGAATGGCTACACCTTC.

The chain links TRBV4-2 to TRBJ2-7; TRBD2 agrees at 7 bases. CDR3 length: 14 residues. Germline values: CDR1 LGHNA, CDR2 YNFKEQ. V dropped 1 base and J dropped 5; count of bases not matched to a gene: 5. CDR3 bases: TGTGCCAGCAGCCAAGGGCAGGGAGGGGACGAGCAGTACTTC. Encoded protein: CASSQGQGGDEQYF.

This rearrangement joins TRBV2 to TRBJ1-3, with a weak D call TRBD1 (5 bases). CDR1 is SNHLY, CDR2 FYNNEI, per germline. The CDR3 extends over 17 amino acids. V lost 7 bases, J lost 0 bases, and 19 bases lay in between. The CDR3 sequence: CASTKDIWSISGNTIYF. CDR3 in DNA: TGTGCCAGCACCAAGGACATTTGGTCTATCTCTGGAAACACCATATATTTT.

The rearrangement joins TRBV4-1 to TRBJ2-1; D might be TRBD2 (6 bases). CDR3 length equals 12 residues. Germline V gene lookup returns CDR1 MGHRA and CDR2 YSYEKL. V lost 2 bases and J lost 15, with 14 bases in between. Written as DNA, the CDR3 is TGCGCCAGCAGCCAAAGGTCGGGAGACTTGTTCTTC. Its translation: CASSQRSGDLFF.

This sequence joins TRBV5-4 and TRBJ1-6, with TRBD1 matching 8 bases. CDR1 is SGHNT, CDR2 YYREEE, per germline (reference sequence). The CDR3 sequence is 14 residues long. Losses at the gene ends were 4 bases for V and 14 bases for J; bases not matched to a gene: 11. CDR3 sequence (DNA): TGTGCCAGCAGCCAGGACAGGGTTGGTCTCACCCTCCACTTT. This sequence encodes CASSQDRVGLTLHF.

The gene calls are TRBV5-1 and TRBJ1-1; D remains ambiguous. This CDR3 has 15 amino acids. The V and J ends lost 2 bases and 4 bases respectively, with 15 bases between them. Germline CDR1 SGHRS, CDR2 YFSETQ. As DNA, the CDR3 is TGCGCCAGCAGCTTCGACGCCTCCCGGGTCACTGAAGCTTTCTTT. It specifies CASSFDASRVTEAFF.

V gene TRBV5-6 combines with J gene TRBJ2-7; no firm D call. The CDR3 covers 12 residues. The germline V and J ends were trimmed by 2 bases and 6 bases, with 9 bases remaining between them. Germline V CDR1 and CDR2: SGHDT, YYEEEE. DNA for the CDR3: TGTGCCAGCAGCTTAGGGCAGACCGAGCAGTACTTC. Translated: CASSLGQTEQYF.